This T cell receptor (beta chain) appears in the sequencing data of a study of OX40 agonist ivuxolimab in advanced cancers. Turning to the study itself: Enrolled patients in dose escalation had cancers that were hepatocellular carcinoma, melanoma, renal cell or head and neck cancer.

Collection of blood occurred at baseline, at cycle 4 day 1, and at cycle 7 day 1. The CDR3 consists of 13 residues. Germline CDR1 SGHDN, CDR2 FVKESK. Trimming took off 6 bases at V and 5 bases at J, with 14 bases between the two ends. The method was immunoSEQ multiplex PCR; TCRdb's version includes in-frame clones alone and lacks a portion of them. The sample records approximately 10,000 clones, 81% being singletons. Only a few counts were recorded for this clone. This chain connects TRBV14 to TRBJ2-7; D possibly corresponds to TRBD1 (6 bases). The TCR was taken from an adult with an advanced solid tumor such as melanoma, head and neck, liver or kidney cancer. The sequences come from CD4+ or CD8+ T cells sorted from blood, collected in a trial of the OX40 agonist ivuxolimab. The CDR3 protein is CASSYTGINEQYF. As DNA, the CDR3 is TGTGCCAGCAGTTATACAGGGATCAACGAGCAGTACTTC. The variable domain in full, with the rest retrieved from reference TRBV14 and TRBJ2-7, is EAGVTQFPSHSVIEKGQTVTLRCDPISGHDNLYWYRRVMGKEIKFLLHFVKESKQDESGMPNNRFLAERTGGTYSTLKVQPAELEDSGVYFCASSYTGINEQYFGPGTRLTVT.